Listed below are T cell receptor beta chains from one sample, sequenced in a study of T-cell reconstitution after alpha-beta-depleted transplantation in children. Via MiXCR, TCRdb re-called the PCR reads, giving one row per CDR3 protein. The sample holds around 960,000 distinct CDR3 sequences, roughly 29% seen once. The sequencing used PBMCs, mostly from graft donor cells, collected 360 days after TCRalphabeta/CD19-depleted stem cell transplant. The receptor set was obtained from a boy younger than two who had a stem cell transplant for SCID, so the T cells may come from the graft donor. Both conserved end residues are part of each CDR3. The D gene is left open where the match is weak. Not all rows give a size; the values are once, few, many and, for expanded clones, a class.

D gene	J gene	V gene	clone size	CDR3 protein	CDR3 DNA
TRBD2	TRBJ2-1	TRBV20-1	.	CSARILAGDPVYNEQFF	TGCAGTGCTAGGATCCTAGCGGGCGACCCGGTATACAATGAGCAGTTCTTC
.	TRBJ2-3	TRBV29-1	once	CSVGARVTDTQYF	TGCAGCGTTGGGGCCAGGGTAACAGATACGCAGTATTTT
.	TRBJ1-2	TRBV7-2	few	CASSLRGRNGYTF	TGTGCCAGCAGCTTAAGGGGGAGGAATGGCTACACCTTC
.	TRBJ1-6	TRBV14	few	CASSQDSWNDSPLHF	TGTGCCAGCAGCCAAGATTCCTGGAACGATTCACCCCTCCACTTT
.	TRBJ1-6	TRBV20-1	.	CSAVVRTVNSPLHF	TGCAGTGCCGTCGTGCGGACGGTTAATTCACCCCTCCACTTT
.	TRBJ2-1	TRBV20-1	.	CSATPGAMNEQFF	TGCAGTGCTACCCCAGGGGCCATGAATGAGCAGTTCTTC
TRBD1	TRBJ1-5	TRBV12-3/TRBV12-4	few	CASTLGQGFNQPQHF	TGTGCCAGCACCTTAGGACAGGGTTTCAATCAGCCCCAGCATTTT
.	TRBJ2-7	TRBV6-1	.	CASSPWDGVRPYEQYF	TGTGCCAGCAGTCCTTGGGACGGAGTACGCCCCTACGAGCAGTACTTC
.	TRBJ2-7	TRBV6-2/TRBV6-3	.	CASSSFLAYEQYF	TGTGCCAGCAGTTCATTTCTTGCCTACGAGCAGTACTTC
TRBD2	TRBJ2-3	TRBV5-5	few	CASSLGLLAGTSTDTQYF	TGTGCCAGCAGCTTGGGACTTCTAGCGGGGACTAGCACAGATACGCAGTATTTT
TRBD1	TRBJ1-1	TRBV5-6	.	CASSPGTGGAPTEAFF	TGTGCCAGCAGCCCGGGGACAGGGGGCGCACCCACTGAAGCTTTCTTT
.	TRBJ2-1	TRBV28	many	CASSNPGLGDDEQFF	TGTGCCAGCAGTAACCCGGGTCTAGGGGACGATGAGCAGTTCTTC
.	TRBJ1-1	TRBV10-3	.	CAISEESYTEAFF	TGTGCCATCAGTGAGGAAAGCTACACTGAAGCTTTCTTT
.	TRBJ1-6	TRBV30	many	CAWRAWTANSPLHF	TGTGCCTGGAGGGCTTGGACAGCCAATTCACCCCTCCACTTT
.	TRBJ2-5	TRBV9	.	CASSPPGGGKKTQYF	TGTGCCAGCAGCCCCCCTGGCGGGGGCAAGAAGACCCAGTACTTC
.	TRBJ1-2	TRBV6-5	.	CASSYGSGNYGYTF	TGTGCCAGCAGTTACGGATCAGGGAACTATGGCTACACCTTC
TRBD2	TRBJ2-5	TRBV20-1	.	CSAPRRVAGVRETQYF	TGCAGTGCTCCGCGCCGAGTAGCGGGGGTTAGGGAGACCCAGTACTTC
TRBD2	TRBJ2-2	TRBV5-1	few	CASSPIGLAVNTGELFF	TGCGCCAGCAGTCCGATAGGACTAGCGGTTAACACCGGGGAGCTGTTTTTT
.	TRBJ1-5	TRBV7-2	.	CASSFSSHSNQPQHF	TGTGCCAGCAGCTTTAGTTCCCATAGCAATCAGCCCCAGCATTTT
TRBD2	TRBJ2-3	TRBV5-8	few	CASSLAGLAGARDTQYF	TGTGCCAGCAGCTTGGCCGGGCTAGCGGGGGCGCGGGATACGCAGTATTTT
.	TRBJ2-2	TRBV29-1	.	CSVGVLNTGELFF	TGCAGCGTGGGGGTGTTGAACACCGGGGAGCTGTTTTTT
.	TRBJ1-1	TRBV10-3	.	CAISDGRVNTEAFF	TGTGCCATCAGTGACGGCAGGGTGAACACTGAAGCTTTCTTT
.	TRBJ2-5	TRBV5-5	.	CASSLGMQETQYF	TGTGCCAGCAGCTTGGGAATGCAAGAGACCCAGTACTTC
.	TRBJ2-7	TRBV20-1	.	CSARDRSGVHEQYF	TGCAGTGCTAGAGACAGGTCGGGGGTCCACGAGCAGTACTTC
TRBD1	TRBJ2-1	TRBV20-1	.	CSAYPGTANYNEQFF	TGCAGTGCTTATCCCGGGACAGCGAACTACAATGAGCAGTTCTTC
TRBD2	TRBJ2-5	TRBV12-3/TRBV12-4	.	CASSLGTSGDQETQYF	TGTGCCAGCAGTTTAGGGACTAGCGGGGACCAAGAGACCCAGTACTTC
TRBD1	TRBJ2-4	TRBV12-3/TRBV12-4	few	CASSPADRAASQYF	TGTGCCAGCAGCCCAGCGGACAGGGCGGCTTCTCAGTACTTC
TRBD1	TRBJ2-1	TRBV24-1	many	CATSEPTGSDEQFF	TGTGCCACCAGTGAGCCGACAGGGAGCGATGAGCAGTTCTTC
.	TRBJ1-2	TRBV12-3/TRBV12-4	few	CASRQPGNGYTF	TGTGCCAGCAGGCAGCCGGGCAATGGCTACACCTTC
.	TRBJ1-1	TRBV3-1	.	CASSQVGRGNTEAFF	TGTGCCAGCAGCCAAGTTGGCAGGGGGAACACTGAAGCTTTCTTT
.	TRBJ2-5	TRBV20-1	.	CSARGDGIGETQYF	TGCAGTGCTAGAGGGGACGGGATAGGAGAGACCCAGTACTTC